The T cell receptor (beta chain) described here comes from a study of T cell responses to AZD1222 COVID-19 vaccine. The CDR3 is 15 residues long. Germline V gives CDR1 MRHNA, CDR2 SNTAGT. V gave up 4 bases and J gave up 2 bases; unmatched junction bases: 6. Profiled with immunoSEQ multiplex PCR; TCRdb holds only in-frame clones, not every one. The sample lists 85,000 to 100,000 clones; 70% to 90% were seen once. The TCR sequence derives from an adult in good health. This chain connects TRBV6-4 to TRBJ2-3, with TRBD1 matching over 7 bases. Sequenced here: peripheral blood, sampled on day 0 of AZD1222 vaccination. The CDR3 region has the DNA TGTGCCAGCAGTGCGACAGGGACCTACACAGATACGCAGTATTTT. Residues: CASSATGTYTDTQYF.